This TCR beta chain is from a study of T cells in localized non-small cell lung cancer. Study results and caveats: When the top 100 tumor clones were examined, a median about 60 of them also appeared in the adjacent lung, which was paired and uninvolved. Uninvolved adjacent lung, not tumor, had the highest T cell clonality.

The CDR3 sequence is 12 residues long. Between the trimmed V and J ends, which lost 2 bases and 4 bases, there was a span of 5 bases. CDR1 is MNHGY and CDR2 is SAAAGT in the germline V gene. Profiling relied on immunoSEQ multiplex PCR, and the TCRdb table lists in-frame clones only, not all of them. The sample has some 14,000 clones, about 30% seen once; the top ten hold 7.2%. By proportion, this clone is medium-sized. Its antigen remains unidentified. Other DNA sequences in this sample translate to the same CDR3. This chain connects TRBV6-8 to TRBJ1-2; D ambiguous. This receptor was taken from an older female donor with stage I lung adenocarcinoma. The sample in question was lung tumor tissue, obtained before any cancer treatment. This CDR3 is CASSYDSYGYTF. Written as DNA, the CDR3 is TGTGCCAGCAGTTACGATTCCTATGGCTACACCTTC.